One and the same sample provided the 18 T cell receptor beta chains below, sequenced in a study of cytomegalovirus exposure and HLA in healthy donors. Method: immunoSEQ multiplex PCR; TCRdb's copy keeps in-frame clones and lacks some. The table records 120,000 to 150,000 clones, about 91% of them present only once. Source material: PBMCs. The receptors originated from a man between 18 and 35 years old in good health and CMV-seropositive.

This clone was counted once. V and J are TRBV7-9 and TRBJ2-6; 7 nucleotides agree with TRBD1. This CDR3 has 17 residues. Germline CDR1 is SEHNR and CDR2 is FQNEAQ (reference sequence). Trimming removed 5 bases from V and 1 base from J; junction bases left unmatched: 8. CDR3 DNA: TGTGCCAGCAGCCTTCCGGGACAGCTTTCTGGGGCCAACGTCCTGACTTTC. Its translation is CASSLPGQLSGANVLTF. Variable domain in full (rest from reference TRBV7-9 and TRBJ2-6): DTGVSQNPRHKITKRGQNVTFRCDPISEHNRLYWYRQTLGQGPEFLTYFQNEAQLEKSRLLSDRFSAERPKGSFSTLEIQRTEQGDSAMYLCASSLPGQLSGANVLTFGAGSRLTVL.

The chain combines TRBV4-2 with TRBJ2-1, with 7 nucleotides matching TRBD1. The CDR3 length is 15 residues. Germline V gene lookup returns CDR1 LGHNA and CDR2 YNFKEQ. The trim removed 0 bases at V and 6 bases at J, leaving 5 bases unmatched. The CDR3 loop is CASSQDDRAGNEQFF. Here the CDR3 DNA reads TGTGCCAGCAGCCAAGACGACAGGGCTGGCAATGAGCAGTTCTTC.

The chain recombines TRBV11-3 with TRBJ2-2, with 7 bases identical to TRBD2. The CDR3 loop spans 16 amino acids. The germline V gene has CDR1 SGHNT and CDR2 YENEEA. Unmatched junction bases numbered 7, after V lost 5 bases and J lost 1 base. The CDR3 DNA follows: TGTGCCAGCAGCGCCCTTGGCGGGGGGAACACCGGGGAGCTGTTTTTT. Translation: CASSALGGGNTGELFF.

J is TRBJ1-1 and V is TRBV7-9; 7 nucleotides line up with TRBD1. Germline CDR1 reads SEHNR; CDR2 reads FQNEAQ (reference sequence). The CDR3 has 18 amino acids. J lost 1 base, V lost 4 bases, and 15 bases had no gene match. CDR3 sequence reads: CASSSYRARTGENTEAFF. In DNA form, the CDR3 reads TGTGCCAGCAGCTCCTATCGGGCCAGGACAGGCGAGAACACTGAAGCTTTCTTT.

The chain is built from TRBV7-9 and TRBJ2-7; D is unresolved. The CDR3 sequence is 14 residues long. Germline values: CDR1 SEHNR, CDR2 FQNEAQ (reference sequence). V was pared by 1 base and J by 0 bases, with 7 bases between. CDR3 protein: CASSLGALSYEQYF. CDR3 nucleotides: TGTGCCAGCAGCTTAGGCGCACTCTCCTACGAGCAGTACTTC.

The chain recombines TRBV18 with TRBJ2-2; D ambiguous. V was shortened by 6 bases and J by 1 base, with 9 bases between the two germline ends. The CDR3 contains 14 residues. Per germline, CDR1 KGHSH and CDR2 LQKENI. CDR3 protein: CASSLYGNTGELFF. CDR3 DNA sequence: TGTGCCAGCTCCCTCTATGGGAACACCGGGGAGCTGTTTTTT.

This clone occurred once. The rearrangement uses TRBV5-6 and TRBJ1-5; 7 bases fit TRBD1. This CDR3 has 15 residues. Trimming cost V 0 bases and J 6 bases; bases outside gene matches: 6. Germline V gives CDR1 SGHDT, CDR2 YYEEEE. The chain's CDR3 is CASSLGGGAGQPQHF. The CDR3 DNA reads TGTGCCAGCAGCTTGGGAGGGGGCGCGGGTCAGCCCCAGCATTTT.

V and J are TRBV14 and TRBJ1-2; 7 bases map to TRBD1. The germline gives CDR1 SGHDN, CDR2 FVKESK. V shed 3 bases, J shed 2 bases, and the junction held 0 bases outside the gene matches. The CDR3 is 13 residues long. CDR3 sequence: CASSQTGNYGYTF. The CDR3 DNA follows: TGTGCCAGCAGCCAGACAGGGAACTATGGCTACACCTTC.

The chain links TRBV13 to TRBJ2-5; 13 bases map to TRBD2. The CDR3 contains 16 residues. Germline trimming cut 5 bases from V and 1 base from J; bases unmatched to any gene: 4. Looked up from germline, CDR1 is PRHDT and CDR2 is FYEKMQ (reference sequence). CDR3 nucleotide sequence: TGTGCCAGCAGCACGCGGACTAGCGGGAGCCAAGAGACCCAGTACTTC. Translation gives CASSTRTSGSQETQYF.

The chain has TRBV5-1 and TRBJ1-2; a possible D gene is TRBD1 (6 bases). The CDR3 loop spans 13 amino acids. The V end was cut by 2 bases, the J end by 3 bases, with 8 bases between. Germline V CDR1 and CDR2: SGHRS, YFSETQ. CDR3 sequence (DNA): TGCGCCAGCAGCTTCAGGACAGACTATGGCTACACCTTC. It codes for CASSFRTDYGYTF.

The chain employs TRBV10-3 and TRBJ2-1; D possibly corresponds to TRBD2 (5 bases). The CDR3 has 13 residues. The germline V and J ends were trimmed by 7 bases and 3 bases, with 10 bases remaining between them. Germline CDR1 and CDR2: ENHRY and SYGVKD. The CDR3 protein is CAITADHYNEQFF. CDR3 bases: TGTGCCATCACAGCGGACCACTACAATGAGCAGTTCTTC.

The chain recombines TRBV7-9 with TRBJ2-7; TRBD1 aligns across 10 bases. The germline gives CDR1 SEHNR, CDR2 FQNEAQ (reference sequence). The CDR3 has 15 residues. V lost 5 bases, J lost 6 bases, and 10 bases stayed unmatched. The CDR3 sequence is CASSPPGTGVVEQYF. The CDR3 coding sequence is TGTGCCAGCAGCCCCCCCGGGACAGGGGTAGTCGAGCAGTACTTC.

This chain joins TRBV6-6 and TRBJ1-3; D not resolved. Trimming took 4 bases from V and 4 from J, leaving 14 bases between them. Looked up from germline, CDR1 is MNHNY and CDR2 is SVGAGI (reference sequence). The CDR3 length is 15 residues. The CDR3 loop reads CASSFTEIFGNTIYF. CDR3 in DNA: TGTGCCAGCAGTTTTACAGAGATCTTCGGAAACACCATATATTTT.

Notes on this clone: This sample includes further DNA sequences coding for the same CDR3. The chain links TRBV18 to TRBJ1-1; 7 bases line up with TRBD1. CDR3 length: 14 amino acids. Trimming cost V 2 bases and J 1 base; bases outside gene matches: 1. Germline CDR1 KGHSH, CDR2 LQKENI. The CDR3 reads CASSPAGGNTEAFF. The CDR3 nucleotides read TGTGCCAGCTCACCAGCAGGGGGGAACACTGAAGCTTTCTTT. The full variable domain, its missing parts supplied by reference TRBV18 and TRBJ1-1, is NAGVMQNPRHLVRRRGQEARLRCSPMKGHSHVYWYRQLPEEGLKFMVYLQKENIIDESGMPKERFSAEFPKEGPSILRIQQVVRGDSAAYFCASSPAGGNTEAFFGQGTRLTVV.

V and J are TRBV7-8 and TRBJ2-7, with a tentative D call TRBD2 (5 bases). The V end was cut by 1 base, the J end by 0 bases, with 10 bases between. There are 15 residues in the CDR3. The V gene's germline CDR1 is SGHVS and CDR2 FQNEAQ. CDR3 residues: CASSLVERDSYEQYF. The CDR3 bases are TGTGCCAGCAGCTTAGTTGAGAGGGACTCCTACGAGCAGTACTTC.

This sequence joins TRBV6-1 and TRBJ1-5, with TRBD1 identical over 10 bases. The CDR3 totals 14 residues. Germline values: CDR1 MNHNS, CDR2 SASEGT. V was clipped by 3 bases and J by 7 bases; unmatched bases: 3. The CDR3, as DNA: TGTGCCAGCAGTGAGGGACAGGGGCGACAGCCCCAGCATTTT. It translates to CASSEGQGRQPQHF.

The chain recombines TRBV28 with TRBJ1-4; 7 bases match TRBD1. The CDR3 consists of 13 residues. Germline CDR1 is MDHEN and CDR2 is SYDVKM. Trimming removed 9 bases from V and 8 bases from J; junction bases left unmatched: 9. For the CDR3, the DNA is TGTGCCAGTGTCGGGATAGGGGGCGAAAAACTGTTTTTT. Translated: CASVGIGGEKLFF.

CDR3 residues: CAISEQRSGNTIYF. The CDR3 coding sequence is TGTGCCATCAGTGAGCAGCGGTCTGGAAACACCATATATTTT. The J gene is TRBJ1-3, the V gene TRBV10-3; D is uncertain. Looked up from germline, CDR1 is ENHRY and CDR2 is SYGVKD. This CDR3 region has 14 residues. Trimming removed 2 bases from V and 1 base from J, with 6 bases in between.